Listed below are T cell receptor beta chains from one sample, sequenced in a study of blood T cell repertoires in COVID-19. Sequencing was performed with immunoSEQ multiplex PCR; in TCRdb, only in-frame clones are kept and a portion is missing. The table shows 85,000 to 100,000 clones, with about nine tenths occurring only once. Sequencing used peripheral blood. Receptors were obtained from a man in his 60s with acute or convalescent COVID-19. Both conserved end residues are part of each CDR3. Fields, in order: clone size, V gene, D gene, J gene, CDR3 DNA, CDR3 protein. The D gene is left open where the match is weak. Clone sizes are given selectively: once, few, many, or a class where the clone is expanded.

NA	TRBV29-1	NA	TRBJ1-1	TGCAGCGTTTCCATGACCGGGGGCACTGAAGCTTTCTTT	CSVSMTGGTEAFF
NA	TRBV4-2	TRBD1	TRBJ1-2	TGTGCCAGCAGCCAACCGCTTCCAGGGGGCGGATATGGCTACACCTTC	CASSQPLPGGGYGYTF
NA	TRBV3-1/TRBV3-2	NA	TRBJ1-6	TGTGCCAGCAGCCAGCACAGGGAGTTTCCCGACTCACCCCTCCACTTT	CASSQHREFPDSPLHF
NA	TRBV7-9	TRBD2	TRBJ2-1	TGTGCCAGCAGCACCCGGGGGGGGGCGCAAAATGAGCAGTTCTTC	CASSTRGGAQNEQFF
NA	TRBV4-2	NA	TRBJ2-3	TGTGCCAGCAGGCCGGGGGGCAGCACAGATACGCAGTATTTT	CASRPGGSTDTQYF
NA	TRBV19	NA	TRBJ2-4	TGTGCCAGTAGTACCTTGACAGTCACAATGTCCAAAAACATTCAGTACTTC	CASSTLTVTMSKNIQYF
NA	TRBV25-1	NA	TRBJ1-4	TGTGCCAGCAGTGAATGGGGCAGCTTTAATGAAAAACTGTTTTTT	CASSEWGSFNEKLFF
once	TRBV7-9	NA	TRBJ1-2	TGTGCCAGCAGCTTAGCTGTTTCAGCGATCCCTAACTATGGCTACACCTTC	CASSLAVSAIPNYGYTF
NA	TRBV5-1	NA	TRBJ1-5	TGCGCCAGCAGCTTGGGGGACAACAATCAGCCCCAGCATTTT	CASSLGDNNQPQHF
NA	TRBV29-1	NA	TRBJ1-1	TGCAGCGCCGGTCGCGGTAACACTGAAGCTTTCTTT	CSAGRGNTEAFF
NA	TRBV6-1	NA	TRBJ2-3	TGTGCCAGCAGTGAAGCAAGACAGGGCGGGAAGGCTACGCAGTATTTT	CASSEARQGGKATQYF
NA	TRBV4-1	NA	TRBJ1-2	TGCGCCAGCAGCACCCGACAGGAGCCTAACTATGGCTACACCTTC	CASSTRQEPNYGYTF
NA	TRBV6-2/TRBV6-3	TRBD1	TRBJ1-5	TGTGCCAGCAGCCCTGCCGGGACAGGGGGCGCAAATCAGCCCCAGCATTTT	CASSPAGTGGANQPQHF
NA	TRBV19	TRBD1	TRBJ2-2	TGTGCCAGTAGGGACACAGGGGGCGTCACCGGGGAGCTGTTTTTT	CASRDTGGVTGELFF
NA	TRBV7-6	NA	TRBJ2-2	TGTGCCAGCAGCTTAAACTTTAACACCGGGGAGCTGTTTTTT	CASSLNFNTGELFF